Shown below are 22 T cell receptor beta chains from a single sample sequenced in a study of shared clonotypes between healthy human individuals. Produced via immunoSEQ multiplex PCR; TCRdb's table is partial and in-frame only. The sample shows under 1,100,000 clones, approximately 76% of them seen only once. Sample: memory CD4+ T cells sorted from blood. Subset defined: CD45RA-negative fraction. The source of these receptors is a man between 18 and 29 years old in good health.

This clone was observed many times. The chain joins TRBV30 to TRBJ1-2; 7 bases match TRBD1. The CDR3 length is 15 residues. V gave up 0 bases and J gave up 4 bases; unmatched junction bases: 8. CDR1 is GTSNPN, CDR2 SVGIG, per germline (reference sequence). CDR3 amino acids: CAWSVGGGESYGYTF. The CDR3 coding sequence is TGTGCCTGGAGTGTAGGAGGGGGCGAATCCTATGGCTACACCTTC.

This clone is a singleton in its sample. The rearrangement joins TRBV5-4 to TRBJ2-4; tentative D call: TRBD2 (6 bases). Germline CDR1 and CDR2: SGHNT and YYREEE (reference sequence). V shed 1 base and J shed 5 bases, with 13 bases lying between them. The CDR3 contains 15 residues. The DNA of the CDR3 is TGTGCCAGCAGCTTGACCGGGACTTCCCAAAACATTCAGTACTTC. Residues: CASSLTGTSQNIQYF.

J is TRBJ2-1 and V is TRBV18; 7 bases line up with TRBD1. The CDR3 is 16 residues long. Germline V gene lookup returns CDR1 KGHSH and CDR2 LQKENI. With 5 bases clipped from V and 1 base from J, the junction kept 8 bases outside the gene matches. CDR3 loop: CASSEGQVLSYNEQFF. CDR3 coding DNA: TGTGCCAGCTCAGAAGGACAGGTGCTATCCTACAATGAGCAGTTCTTC.

The chain joins TRBV6-5 to TRBJ2-1; 7 positions match TRBD2. The length of the CDR3 is 13 residues. Unmatched junction bases numbered 7, after V lost 5 bases and J lost 9 bases. CDR1 is MNHEY, CDR2 SVGAGI, per germline. The DNA of the CDR3 is TGTGCCAGCAGTCTTGGACTAGTGGGTGAGCAGTTCTTC. It translates to CASSLGLVGEQFF.

This chain uses TRBV9 with TRBJ1-3; D not certain. V was pared by 0 bases and J by 9 bases, with 13 bases between. The CDR3 is 14 amino acids. Germline-derived CDR1 and CDR2 are SGDLS and YYNGEE. The CDR3 here is CASSVAEGMGTIYF. The CDR3 DNA reads as TGTGCCAGCAGCGTAGCGGAAGGGATGGGCACCATATATTTT.

This chain links TRBV19 with TRBJ1-6; no reliable D call. The V end lost 1 base, the J end lost 7 bases, and 11 bases lay between the germline ends. This CDR3 has 15 residues. The germline CDR1 and CDR2 sequences are LNHDA and SQIVND (reference sequence). CDR3 sequence (DNA): TGTGCCAGTAGTATAGGGACGGTCGAGAATTCACCCCTCCACTTT. It translates to CASSIGTVENSPLHF.

This chain connects TRBV27 to TRBJ1-4, with D perhaps matching TRBD1 (5 bases). This CDR3 has 13 amino acids. The V and J ends lost 3 bases and 10 bases respectively, with 12 bases between them. CDR1 MNHEY and CDR2 SMNVEV come from the germline V gene (reference sequence). The CDR3 here is CASSFVGGGKLFF. The CDR3 coding sequence is TGTGCCAGCAGTTTTGTGGGGGGGGGAAAACTGTTTTTT.

This chain uses TRBV28 with TRBJ2-7; the D gene is possibly TRBD1 (6 bases). Trimming cost V 6 bases and J 2 bases, with 14 bases left between them. The CDR3 has 14 amino acids. Germline V lookup: CDR1 MDHEN, CDR2 SYDVKM. In nucleotides, the CDR3 is TGTGCCAGCAGGAACAGGGAGATAACCTACGAGCAGTACTTC. It translates to CASRNREITYEQYF.

The chain has TRBV28 and TRBJ2-5, with D tentatively TRBD1 (5 bases). Germline-derived CDR1 and CDR2 are MDHEN and SYDVKM. V was cut by 5 bases and J by 5 bases, with 12 bases left in between. This CDR3 region has 13 residues. The CDR3 loop reads CASSPPKGETQYF. The CDR3 nucleotides read TGTGCCAGCAGTCCCCCGAAGGGGGAGACCCAGTACTTC.

The chain links TRBV16 to TRBJ1-3; D possibly corresponds to TRBD1 (5 bases). The CDR3 is made up of 15 amino acids. Germline V gene sequence: CDR1 KGHSY, CDR2 FQNENV. The V gene lost 0 bases and the J gene lost 3 bases, with 9 bases spanning the gap. Here the CDR3 reads CASSQSGGNGNTIYF. CDR3 DNA: TGTGCCAGCAGCCAATCGGGGGGAAATGGAAACACCATATATTTT.

The genes are TRBV7-9 and TRBJ1-1, with 8 nucleotides matching TRBD1. Germline loops: CDR1 SEHNR, CDR2 FQNEAQ (reference sequence). V shed 3 bases, J shed 1 base, and the junction held 10 bases outside the gene matches. The CDR3 runs 17 residues. The CDR3 loop is CASSLGWTGNKNTEAFF. The CDR3 DNA follows: TGTGCCAGCAGCTTGGGATGGACAGGGAATAAGAACACTGAAGCTTTCTTT. The whole variable domain, remainder taken from reference TRBV7-9 and TRBJ1-1, is DTGVSQNPRHKITKRGQNVTFRCDPISEHNRLYWYRQTLGQGPEFLTYFQNEAQLEKSRLLSDRFSAERPKGSFSTLEIQRTEQGDSAMYLCASSLGWTGNKNTEAFFGQGTRLTVV.

The genes are TRBV19 and TRBJ1-4; D might be TRBD1 (5 bases). The CDR3 has 16 residues. Germline CDR1 reads LNHDA; CDR2 reads SQIVND (reference sequence). With 1 base removed from V and 5 bases from J, the gap between germline ends came to 14 bases. CDR3 in amino acids: CASSIAAGVSNEKLFF. In DNA form, the CDR3 reads TGTGCCAGTAGTATAGCGGCGGGGGTCTCCAATGAAAAACTGTTTTTT.

The chain combines TRBV10-3 with TRBJ2-1; TRBD2 matches at 9 bases. Germline CDR1 ENHRY, CDR2 SYGVKD. This CDR3 is 15 amino acids long. J gave up 7 bases and V 7 bases, and 11 bases lay outside the gene matches. Written as DNA, the CDR3 is TGTGCCATCATGGGTACGTCTAGCGGGGTTAATGAGCAGTTCTTC. This codes for CAIMGTSSGVNEQFF.

The rearrangement uses TRBV18 and TRBJ2-1, with TRBD1 matching over 7 bases. CDR1 is KGHSH and CDR2 is LQKENI in the germline V gene. After removal of 6 bases from V and 6 bases from J, the junction contained 5 bases not matched to a gene. The CDR3 covers 13 residues. CDR3 region: CASSPQGVNEQFF. CDR3 bases: TGTGCCAGCTCCCCCCAGGGGGTCAATGAGCAGTTCTTC. The whole variable domain, remainder taken from reference TRBV18 and TRBJ2-1, is NAGVMQNPRHLVRRRGQEARLRCSPMKGHSHVYWYRQLPEEGLKFMVYLQKENIIDESGMPKERFSAEFPKEGPSILRIQQVVRGDSAAYFCASSPQGVNEQFFGPGTRLTVL.

The chain recombines TRBV30 with TRBJ1-1; D is undetermined. This CDR3 has 13 residues. Trimming took 0 bases from V and 5 from J, leaving 10 bases between them. Germline-derived CDR1 and CDR2 are GTSNPN and SVGIG (reference sequence). The CDR3 protein is CAWSVQTLTEAFF. The CDR3 region has the DNA TGTGCCTGGAGTGTACAGACCCTTACTGAAGCTTTCTTT.

V usage is TRBV28 and J usage is TRBJ2-7, with D possibly called TRBD1 or TRBD2 (5 bases each). V shed 4 bases and J shed 3 bases, with 13 bases lying between them. The CDR3 sequence is 14 residues long. CDR1 MDHEN and CDR2 SYDVKM come from the germline V gene. CDR3 DNA sequence: TGTGCCAGCAGTTCCGGGACGGGCGGCTACGAGCAGTACTTC. This gives the protein CASSSGTGGYEQYF.

The rearrangement links TRBV19 to TRBJ2-1, with 11 bases matching TRBD1. The germline V gene has CDR1 LNHDA and CDR2 SQIVND (reference sequence). V gave up 6 bases and J gave up 6 bases; unmatched junction bases: 16. The CDR3 consists of 18 residues. CDR3 sequence reads: CASRRTGGGIAGLNEQFF. In DNA form, the CDR3 reads TGTGCCAGTAGGAGGACAGGGGGCGGGATAGCGGGACTCAATGAGCAGTTCTTC.

This rearrangement joins TRBV7-8 to TRBJ2-3; D gene ambiguous. V was cut by 1 base and J by 1 base, with 12 bases left in between. The CDR3 is 16 amino acids. CDR1 and CDR2 (germline): SGHVS, FQNEAQ. CDR3 protein: CASSLGARRGTDTQYF. For the CDR3, the DNA is TGTGCCAGCAGCTTAGGGGCTAGACGTGGCACAGATACGCAGTATTTT.

Concerning this clone: This sample also contains other DNA sequences that code for the same CDR3. This chain's CDR3 is CASSPLDSSYEQYF. The CDR3 DNA follows: TGTGCCAGCTCACCTCTGGACAGCTCCTACGAGCAGTACTTC. The gene calls are TRBV18 and TRBJ2-7; maybe TRBD1 (6 bases). The CDR3 runs 14 residues. Per germline, CDR1 KGHSH and CDR2 LQKENI. The V and J ends lost 3 bases and 0 bases respectively, with 9 bases between them. Full variable domain (missing parts from reference TRBV18 and TRBJ2-7): NAGVMQNPRHLVRRRGQEARLRCSPMKGHSHVYWYRQLPEEGLKFMVYLQKENIIDESGMPKERFSAEFPKEGPSILRIQQVVRGDSAAYFCASSPLDSSYEQYFGPGTRLTVT.

The CDR3 DNA reads TGTGCCAGCAGCTTTTACGACAGAGGGCCGAACTATGGCTACACCTTC. Translating it yields CASSFYDRGPNYGYTF. The V call is TRBV5-8, the J call TRBJ1-2; TRBD1 might be the D (5 bases). CDR1 and CDR2 (germline): SGHTS, YDEGEE. The CDR3 totals 16 residues. Trimming took off 2 bases at V and 2 bases at J, with 16 bases between the two ends.

The chain links TRBV5-5 to TRBJ2-3, with D possibly called TRBD1 or TRBD2 (6 bases each). The CDR3 sequence is 15 residues long. Trimming stripped 0 bases from V and 2 bases from J, with 10 bases between. CDR1 is SGHKS and CDR2 is YYEKEE in the germline V gene (reference sequence). The CDR3 bases are TGTGCCAGCAGCTTGGTGGGGGGCAACACAGATACGCAGTATTTT. Translated, it gives CASSLVGGNTDTQYF.

The rearrangement joins TRBV30 to TRBJ1-6; a weak D match, TRBD1 (5 bases). Trimming shortened V by 8 bases and J by 7 bases, and 21 bases separated the two germline ends. This CDR3 comprises 15 residues. Germline V gives CDR1 GTSNPN, CDR2 SVGIG (reference sequence). CDR3 nucleotides: TGTGCCCATCGACCCTCGGACATGAAAAATTCACCCCTCCACTTT. Translated: CAHRPSDMKNSPLHF.